These 26 T cell receptor beta chains originate from one sample sequenced in a study of cytomegalovirus exposure and HLA in healthy donors. Primers included in the PCR were 60 Vbeta and 13 Jbeta primers. The table came from immunoSEQ multiplex PCR; TCRdb's copy has only in-frame clones and leaves some out. The sample shows some 250,000 clones, roughly 82% of them seen only once. Sequenced: PBMCs. The origin of the receptors is a woman aged 40-49 years in good health and CMV-seropositive.

This clone was found a few times. This chain joins TRBV4-1 and TRBJ1-2; TRBD1 is a possible D gene (5 bases). Per the germline V gene, CDR1 is MGHRA and CDR2 is YSYEKL. The CDR3 runs 13 residues. Trimming stripped 0 bases from V and 7 bases from J, with 9 bases between. The CDR3 reads CASSQESGGGYTF. Written as DNA, the CDR3 is TGCGCCAGCAGCCAAGAATCGGGGGGTGGCTACACCTTC.

CDR3 nucleotide sequence: TGCGCCAGCAGCTGGTCGGAGGGGTTCGGAGAGACCCAGTACTTC. This codes for CASSWSEGFGETQYF. The chain combines TRBV5-1 with TRBJ2-5; D is perhaps TRBD2 (6 bases). This CDR3 is built from 15 residues. V was pared by 3 bases and J by 4 bases, with 16 bases between. CDR1 is SGHRS, CDR2 YFSETQ, per germline.

This chain uses TRBV9 with TRBJ2-2; a possible D gene is TRBD2 (6 bases). This CDR3 contains 16 residues. CDR1 and CDR2 from the germline V gene are SGDLS and YYNGEE. V lost 0 bases to trimming and J lost 1 base, with 10 bases between them. CDR3 DNA sequence: TGTGCCAGCAGCGTAGAGAAAGCGGGGAACACCGGGGAGCTGTTTTTT. It specifies CASSVEKAGNTGELFF.

This chain links TRBV7-9 with TRBJ1-4, with 7 positions matching TRBD1. Germline-derived CDR1 and CDR2 are SEHNR and FQNEAQ (reference sequence). Trimming took 5 bases from V and 5 from J; bases not matched to a gene: 8. This CDR3 spans 15 amino acids. The CDR3 sequence: CASSHDRVRNEKLFF. The CDR3, as DNA: TGTGCCAGCAGCCACGACAGGGTGAGAAATGAAAAACTGTTTTTT.

The J gene is TRBJ1-6, the V gene TRBV18, with D perhaps matching TRBD1 (5 bases). From germline, CDR1 is KGHSH and CDR2 LQKENI. V lost 3 bases and J lost 6, with 15 bases in between. The CDR3 has 16 amino acids. The DNA for the CDR3 is TGTGCCAGCTCACCCTTCGGGCAGGGTAGTAATTCACCCCTCCACTTT. Translating gives CASSPFGQGSNSPLHF.

The CDR3: CASSPRLAGNTDTQYF. The CDR3 region has the DNA TGTGCCAGCAGCCCCCGACTAGCGGGGAACACAGATACGCAGTATTTT. This chain joins TRBV7-9 and TRBJ2-3; 11 nucleotides line up with TRBD2. V gave up 5 bases and J gave up 2 bases; unmatched junction bases: 6. The V gene's germline CDR1 is SEHNR and CDR2 FQNEAQ (reference sequence). The CDR3 covers 16 residues.

The rearrangement uses TRBV7-2 and TRBJ1-1; D not resolved. CDR3 length: 13 residues. CDR1 and CDR2 (germline): SGHTA, FQGNSA. V was cut by 11 bases and J by 1 base, with 14 bases left in between. The CDR3 bases are TGTGCCTCCCGCGGCGGCCCGAACACTGAAGCTTTCTTT. Its protein is CASRGGPNTEAFF.

The V and J genes are TRBV7-2 and TRBJ1-1; perhaps TRBD1 as D (5 bases). Germline assignment: CDR1 SGHTA and CDR2 FQGNSA. There are 13 residues in the CDR3. Trimming removed 5 bases at V and 1 base at J, with 8 bases between. CDR3 DNA: TGTGCCAGCAGCGTACAGGAGAACACTGAAGCTTTCTTT. This gives the protein CASSVQENTEAFF.

Worth noting for this clone: At one end, the junction sequence differs from germline, possibly due to a read error. This chain uses TRBV7-7 with TRBJ2-2, with unresolved D. The CDR3 is 13 residues long. The germline V gene encodes CDR1 SSHAT and CDR2 FNYEAQ (reference sequence). CDR3 sequence (DNA): TGTGCTAGCAGCGCCTCTCAGGCCGGGGAGCTGTTTTTT. Its protein product is CASSASQAGELFF.

The chain combines TRBV11-1 with TRBJ2-7; tentative D call: TRBD2 (5 bases). The length of the CDR3 is 16 residues. The V end was cut by 5 bases, the J end by 5 bases, with 22 bases between. CDR1 and CDR2 (germline): SGHAT, FQDESV (reference sequence). The CDR3 sequence: CASSDKRLGGGDEQYF. CDR3 bases: TGTGCCAGCAGCGATAAGCGGTTAGGTGGAGGAGACGAGCAGTACTTC.

J is TRBJ2-3 and V is TRBV30, with 9 bases fitting TRBD2. The CDR3 sequence is 16 residues long. After removal of 1 base from V and 2 bases from J, the junction contained 7 bases not matched to a gene. Looked up from germline, CDR1 is GTSNPN and CDR2 is SVGIG (reference sequence). This CDR3 is CAWSAVAGVYTDTQYF. CDR3 DNA: TGTGCCTGGAGTGCTGTAGCGGGAGTCTACACAGATACGCAGTATTTT.

The V call is TRBV9, the J call TRBJ2-5, with 12 bases matching TRBD1. Germline values: CDR1 SGDLS, CDR2 YYNGEE. V lost 2 bases, J lost 4 bases, and 9 bases stayed unmatched. There are 17 residues in the CDR3. CDR3 nucleotides: TGTGCCAGCAGCGTGAGTACCCGGGACAGGGGGCGAGAGACCCAGTACTTC. Its protein product is CASSVSTRDRGRETQYF.

This rearrangement joins TRBV2 to TRBJ2-1, with TRBD1 identical over 7 bases. V was pared by 3 bases and J by 3 bases, with 5 bases of the junction left unmatched. Germline CDR1 and CDR2: SNHLY and FYNNEI. This CDR3 region has 15 residues. In nucleotides, the CDR3 is TGTGCCAGCAGTGATGAAACAGGGGACTACAATGAGCAGTTCTTC. It is translated as CASSDETGDYNEQFF.

This clone was picked up one time. V and J are TRBV11-3 and TRBJ2-3; D might be TRBD2 (7 bases). The ends were cut back, 11 bases at V and 5 bases at J, with 20 bases in the middle. The CDR3 length is 14 residues. Germline CDR1 SGHNT, CDR2 YENEEA. CDR3 in amino acids: CASQLGGAGDTQYF. In DNA form, the CDR3 reads TGTGCCTCCCAGTTAGGGGGGGCCGGAGATACGCAGTATTTT.

The rearrangement links TRBV6-1 to TRBJ1-2, with 8 bases that match TRBD1. CDR1 and CDR2 from the germline V gene are MNHNS and SASEGT. V lost 6 bases, J lost 8 bases, and 8 bases stayed unmatched. This CDR3 comprises 13 residues. The CDR3 bases are TGTGCCAGCAGAACCTCTGGACAGGGCGGCTACACCTTC. This sequence encodes CASRTSGQGGYTF.

The J gene is TRBJ1-5, the V gene TRBV9, with 8 bases matching TRBD1. V gave up 0 bases and J gave up 7 bases; unmatched junction bases: 6. The CDR3 covers 15 residues. The germline gives CDR1 SGDLS, CDR2 YYNGEE. The CDR3 DNA follows: TGTGCCAGCAGCGTAGGGACAGGGATCGGGCAGCCCCAGCATTTT. Protein product: CASSVGTGIGQPQHF. Complete variable domain (other parts from reference TRBV9 and TRBJ1-5): DSGVTQTPKHLITATGQRVTLRCSPRSGDLSVYWYQQSLDQGLQFLIQYYNGEERAKGNILERFSAQQFPDLHSELNLSSLELGDSALYFCASSVGTGIGQPQHFGDGTRLSIL.

The V call is TRBV7-3, the J call TRBJ2-3, with a weak D call TRBD1 (5 bases). This CDR3 is built from 15 residues. Trimming took off 5 bases at V and 5 bases at J, with 17 bases between the two ends. Germline V CDR1 and CDR2: SGHTA, FQGTGA. Written as DNA, the CDR3 is TGTGCCAGCAGCATCGGACCCAACAGGATAGATACGCAGTATTTT. This sequence encodes CASSIGPNRIDTQYF.

The gene calls are TRBV7-9 and TRBJ1-2; D is unresolved. From germline, CDR1 is SEHNR and CDR2 FQNEAQ (reference sequence). The CDR3 covers 13 residues. The ends were cut back, 5 bases at V and 0 bases at J, with 7 bases in the middle. CDR3 DNA sequence: TGTGCCAGCAGCCCCGGGACTAACTATGGCTACACCTTC. Its protein product is CASSPGTNYGYTF.

The J gene is TRBJ1-4, the V gene TRBV5-6, with TRBD1 as a possible D gene (5 bases). The germline gives CDR1 SGHDT, CDR2 YYEEEE. The V and J ends lost 0 bases and 6 bases respectively, with 12 bases between them. CDR3 length equals 15 residues. CDR3 sequence (DNA): TGTGCCAGCAGCTTGGAAGGGGTCACCTATGAAAAACTGTTTTTT. Amino acids: CASSLEGVTYEKLFF.

This rearrangement joins TRBV19 to TRBJ2-6; D is perhaps TRBD1 (5 bases). Germline lookup yields CDR1 LNHDA and CDR2 SQIVND (reference sequence). The V gene lost 7 bases and the J gene lost 1 base, with 8 bases spanning the gap. The CDR3 sequence is 14 residues long. This CDR3 reads CASIQGSGANVLTF. CDR3 DNA: TGTGCCAGTATTCAGGGATCTGGGGCCAACGTCCTGACTTTC.

The table lists this clone with a few counts. The V and J genes are TRBV7-9 and TRBJ2-7, with unresolved D. Trimming removed 4 bases at V and 5 bases at J, with 6 bases between. This CDR3 is 11 amino acids long. Germline CDR1 is SEHNR and CDR2 is FQNEAQ (reference sequence). In DNA, the CDR3 is TGTGCCAGCAGCTATAGCCACGAGCAGTACTTC. This gives the protein CASSYSHEQYF.

The rearrangement links TRBV6-5 to TRBJ1-1; D ambiguous. Germline-derived CDR1 and CDR2 are MNHEY and SVGAGI. The CDR3 has 16 residues. V was shortened by 4 bases and J by 6 bases, with 21 bases between the two germline ends. CDR3 protein: CASSLKLRNSGPEAFF. CDR3 coding DNA: TGTGCCAGCAGTTTAAAACTACGGAATTCCGGTCCTGAAGCTTTCTTT.

The chain links TRBV5-6 to TRBJ1-2, with TRBD1 matching 7 bases. The CDR3 spans 13 residues. Looked up from germline, CDR1 is SGHDT and CDR2 is YYEEEE. J gave up 4 bases and V 7 bases, and 7 bases lay outside the gene matches. CDR3 protein: CASAGGQFYGYTF. Written as DNA, the CDR3 is TGTGCCAGCGCCGGGGGACAGTTCTATGGCTACACCTTC.

This sequence joins TRBV27 and TRBJ1-3; possible D gene TRBD1, 6 bases. Between the trimmed V and J ends, which lost 3 bases and 4 bases, there was a span of 10 bases. In germline, CDR1 is MNHEY, CDR2 SMNVEV (reference sequence). The CDR3 has 14 amino acids. The CDR3 nucleotides are TGTGCCAGCAGTTTCACAGGGTTGGGAAACACCATATATTTT. Protein: CASSFTGLGNTIYF.

The gene calls are TRBV7-6 and TRBJ2-7, with D possibly matching TRBD1 (5 bases). Germline CDR1 and CDR2: SGHVS and FNYEAQ. The CDR3 runs 13 residues. Trimming removed 6 bases from V and 3 bases from J, with 12 bases in between. The CDR3 loop is CASRQDGSYEQYF. The CDR3 DNA follows: TGTGCCAGCAGACAGGACGGTAGCTACGAGCAGTACTTC.

This sequence joins TRBV6-6 and TRBJ1-6, with unresolved D. V lost 0 bases, J lost 5 bases, and 8 bases lay in between. The CDR3 is 15 residues long. Germline V CDR1 and CDR2: MNHNY, SVGAGI (reference sequence). In DNA form, the CDR3 reads TGTGCCAGCAGTTACTCGGGAGGTCATAATTCACCCCTCCACTTT. Encoded protein: CASSYSGGHNSPLHF.